The TCR beta chain under discussion was sequenced for a study of shared clonotypes between healthy human individuals. Points from the study as a whole: Only blood underwent sampling, and tissue repertoires likely differ.

Regarding this clone: Its specificity is unknown. Within the sample, other DNA sequences also encode this same CDR3.

As processed by the authors: Junction-only sequences produced by ImmunoSEQ had no quality scores, so filtering differed. Assay used: immunoSEQ multiplex PCR; TCRdb lists only in-frame clones, some missing. The V and J calls and the clone size are those of that table, but D and trimming were determined from the DNA. The profile shows roughly 2,000,000 clones, about 95% of them singletons. Trimming shortened V by 0 bases and J by 3 bases, and 9 bases separated the two germline ends. Germline CDR1 and CDR2: SGDLS and YYNGEE. This CDR3 has 14 residues. CD45RO-negative, CCR7-positively selected cells formed the naive CD8 fraction, excluding terminally differentiated effector memory CD45RA+ cells.

The source of this sequence is a man younger than 30 in good health. The sequenced material came from naive CD8+ T cells sorted from blood. The rearrangement links TRBV9 to TRBJ1-1; maybe TRBD1 (6 bases). The CDR3 reads CASSVVGGDTEAFF. As DNA, the CDR3 is TGTGCCAGCAGCGTAGTAGGGGGAGACACTGAAGCTTTCTTT.